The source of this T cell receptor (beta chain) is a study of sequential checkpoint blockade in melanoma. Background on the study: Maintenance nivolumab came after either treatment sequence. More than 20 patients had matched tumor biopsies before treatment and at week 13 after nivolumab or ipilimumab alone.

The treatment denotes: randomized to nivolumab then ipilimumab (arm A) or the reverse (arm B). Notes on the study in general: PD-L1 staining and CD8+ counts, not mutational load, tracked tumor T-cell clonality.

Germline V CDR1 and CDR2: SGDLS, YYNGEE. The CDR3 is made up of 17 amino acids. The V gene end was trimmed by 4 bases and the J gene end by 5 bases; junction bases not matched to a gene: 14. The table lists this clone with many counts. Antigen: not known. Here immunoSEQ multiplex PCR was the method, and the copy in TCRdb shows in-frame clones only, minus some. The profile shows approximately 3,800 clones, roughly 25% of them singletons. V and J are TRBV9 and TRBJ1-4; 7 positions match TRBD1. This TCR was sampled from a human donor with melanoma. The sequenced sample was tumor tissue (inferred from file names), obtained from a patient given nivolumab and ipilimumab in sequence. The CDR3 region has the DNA TGTGCCAGCAGCCCCTTTCAGGGGGGCAGAAAGAATGAAAAACTGTTTTTT. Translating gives CASSPFQGGRKNEKLFF.